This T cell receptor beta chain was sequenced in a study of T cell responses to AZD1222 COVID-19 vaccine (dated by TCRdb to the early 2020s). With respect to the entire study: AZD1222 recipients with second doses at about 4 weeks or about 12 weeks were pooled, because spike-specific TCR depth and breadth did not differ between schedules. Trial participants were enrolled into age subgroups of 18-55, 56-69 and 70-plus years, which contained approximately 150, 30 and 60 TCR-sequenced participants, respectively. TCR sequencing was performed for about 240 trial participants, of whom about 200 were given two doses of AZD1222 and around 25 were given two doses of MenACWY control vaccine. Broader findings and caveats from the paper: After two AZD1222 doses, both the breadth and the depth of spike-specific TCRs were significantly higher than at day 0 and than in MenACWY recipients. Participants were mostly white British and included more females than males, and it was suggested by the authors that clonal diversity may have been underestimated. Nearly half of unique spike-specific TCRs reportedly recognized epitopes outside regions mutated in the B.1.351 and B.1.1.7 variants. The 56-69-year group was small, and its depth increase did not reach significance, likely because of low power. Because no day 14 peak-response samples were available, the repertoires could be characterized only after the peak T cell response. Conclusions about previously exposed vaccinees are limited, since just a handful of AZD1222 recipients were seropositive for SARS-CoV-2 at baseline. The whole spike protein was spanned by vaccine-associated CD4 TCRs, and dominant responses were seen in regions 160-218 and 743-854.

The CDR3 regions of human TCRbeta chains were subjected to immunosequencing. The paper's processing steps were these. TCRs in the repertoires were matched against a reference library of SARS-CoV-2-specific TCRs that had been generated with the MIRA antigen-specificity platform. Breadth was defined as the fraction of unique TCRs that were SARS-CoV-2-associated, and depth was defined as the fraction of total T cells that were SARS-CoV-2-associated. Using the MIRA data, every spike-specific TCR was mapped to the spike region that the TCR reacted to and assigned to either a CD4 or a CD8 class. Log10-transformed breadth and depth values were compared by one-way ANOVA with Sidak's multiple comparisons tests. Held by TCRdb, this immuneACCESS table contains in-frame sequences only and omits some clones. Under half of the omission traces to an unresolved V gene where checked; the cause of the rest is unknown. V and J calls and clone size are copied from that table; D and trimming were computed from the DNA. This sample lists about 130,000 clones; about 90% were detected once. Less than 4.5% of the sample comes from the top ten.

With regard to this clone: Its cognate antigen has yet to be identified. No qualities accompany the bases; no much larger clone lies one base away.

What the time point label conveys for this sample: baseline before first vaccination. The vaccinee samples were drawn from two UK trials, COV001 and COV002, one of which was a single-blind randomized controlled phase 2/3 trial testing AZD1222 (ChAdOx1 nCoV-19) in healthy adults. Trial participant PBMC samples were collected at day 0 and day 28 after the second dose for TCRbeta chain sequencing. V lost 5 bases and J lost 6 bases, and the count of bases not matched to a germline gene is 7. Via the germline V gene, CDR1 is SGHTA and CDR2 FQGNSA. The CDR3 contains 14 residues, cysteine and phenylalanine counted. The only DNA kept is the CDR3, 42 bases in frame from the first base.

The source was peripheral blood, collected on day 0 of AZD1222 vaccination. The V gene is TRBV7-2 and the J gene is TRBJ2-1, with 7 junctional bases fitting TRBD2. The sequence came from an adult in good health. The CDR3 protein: CASSREAGFNEQFF. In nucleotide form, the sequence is TGTGCCAGCAGCCGGGAGGCGGGTTTCAATGAGCAGTTCTTC.